A selection of T cell receptor beta chains follows, all from one sample in a study of CD8 T cells in Susac syndrome. Using its own MiXCR run on the immunoSEQ multiplex PCR reads, TCRdb lists one record per CDR3 protein. Of 75,000 to 80,000 distinct CDR3 sequences in the sample, approximately 93% were seen once. The material sequenced was CD8+ T cells from PBMCs. Receptors were obtained from a human donor with Susac syndrome. Both conserved end residues are part of each CDR3. D genes are given only for firm matches. Clone size is shown for a subset of rows, as once, few, many or a class of expanded clone.

size	D	V	J	DNA	CDR3
.	TRBD2	TRBV7-8	TRBJ2-7	TGTGCCAGCAGAATGACCCAGCGGGGGGATTACGAGCAGTACTTC	CASRMTQRGDYEQYF
.	TRBD1	TRBV9	TRBJ2-7	TGTGCCAGCAGCGCTTCTGCGACAGGGCAGACCTACGAGCAGTACTTC	CASSASATGQTYEQYF
.	TRBD1	TRBV6-5	TRBJ1-1	TGTGCCAGCAGTCTAGGGACAGGGTTTGACACTGAAGCTTTCTTT	CASSLGTGFDTEAFF
.	TRBD1	TRBV7-6	TRBJ1-1	TGTGCCAGCAGCTGGGATGACAGGGGGAGCGGGAACACTGAAGCTTTCTTT	CASSWDDRGSGNTEAFF
.	TRBD1	TRBV13	TRBJ1-6	TGTGCCAGCAGCGTGGGACAGGGTGGGACGAATTCACCCCTCCACTTT	CASSVGQGGTNSPLHF
.	.	TRBV5-1	TRBJ1-1	TGCGCCAGCATGGCAGACACTGAAGCTTTCTTT	CASMADTEAFF
.	TRBD1	TRBV6-5	TRBJ2-1	TGTGCCAGCAGGGGACAGTCATGGAATGAGCAGTTCTTC	CASRGQSWNEQFF
.	.	TRBV11-2	TRBJ2-3	TGTGCCAGCAGCTTCAGGGTCACAGATACGCAGTATTTT	CASSFRVTDTQYF
.	.	TRBV9	TRBJ1-2	TGTGCCAGCAGCGTAGCCCCACGGGTAGAATATGGCTACACCTTC	CASSVAPRVEYGYTF
.	.	TRBV20-1	TRBJ2-2	TGCAGTGCCCCATTTGGTACCGGGGAGCTGTTTTTT	CSAPFGTGELFF
.	.	TRBV4-1	TRBJ2-7	TGCGCCAGCAGCCAAGAACCCAGTTACGAGCAGTACTTC	CASSQEPSYEQYF
.	TRBD2	TRBV4-3	TRBJ2-7	TGCGCCAGCAGCCCCGGGAGGGGATCTTACGAGCAGTACTTC	CASSPGRGSYEQYF
.	.	TRBV3-1	TRBJ2-3	TGTGCCAGCAGCCAAGAAGAGAGTCCAGATACGCAGTATTTT	CASSQEESPDTQYF
.	TRBD1	TRBV29-1	TRBJ1-2	TGCAGCGTTGAACAGGGGGTTAGCTATGGCTACACCTTC	CSVEQGVSYGYTF
.	.	TRBV30	TRBJ2-1	TGTGCCTGGAGTGTCCGGTCTCGATCTGGGGATGAGCAGTTCTTC	CAWSVRSRSGDEQFF
.	.	TRBV6-2/TRBV6-3	TRBJ2-1	TGTGCCAGCAGTTACAGACTAGATGAGCAGTTCTTC	CASSYRLDEQFF
.	.	TRBV12-3/TRBV12-4	TRBJ2-4	TGTGCCAGCAGTTCGAGCGGACCTGCCAAAAACATTCAGTACTTC	CASSSSGPAKNIQYF
.	.	TRBV6-5	TRBJ2-6	TGTGCCAGCAGTTACCTGGCGGATCCTACCTCTGGGGCCAACGTCCTGACTTTC	CASSYLADPTSGANVLTF
.	.	TRBV28	TRBJ1-6	TGTGCCAGCACCTTGGACACTGGCCGGTCACCCCTCCACTTT	CASTLDTGRSPLHF
.	.	TRBV5-6	TRBJ2-7	TGTGCCAGCAGCCCTGGGACGGCTCTATACGAGCAGTACTTC	CASSPGTALYEQYF
.	.	TRBV4-1	TRBJ2-1	TGCGCCAGCAGCCAAGCCCTGGGCAATGAGCAGTTCTTC	CASSQALGNEQFF
.	TRBD1	TRBV27	TRBJ2-7	TGTGCCAGCAGTTTACGGGACAGGGGAGGTGACGAGCAGTACTTC	CASSLRDRGGDEQYF
.	TRBD1	TRBV18	TRBJ2-3	TGTGCCAGCGAAGTCCCCGGGACAGGGAAACATACGCAGTATTTT	CASEVPGTGKHTQYF
.	TRBD2	TRBV14	TRBJ2-5	TGTGCCAGCAGCCAAGCGGGGACTAGAATAGAGACCCAGTACTTC	CASSQAGTRIETQYF
.	TRBD1	TRBV29-1	TRBJ1-1	TGCAGCGCCCCGGACAGGGGGAGTATGAACACTGAAGCTTTCTTT	CSAPDRGSMNTEAFF
.	.	TRBV28	TRBJ2-7	TGTGCCATCGCGGGTGCCTACGAGCAGTACTTC	CAIAGAYEQYF
.	TRBD1	TRBV29-1	TRBJ2-7	TGCAGCGTTGAAGTCCCGGGACAGAGCTACGAGCAGTACTTC	CSVEVPGQSYEQYF
.	TRBD2	TRBV9	TRBJ2-1	TGTGCCAGCAGCGTAGCGGGACTAGGATACTCCTACAATGAGCAGTTCTTC	CASSVAGLGYSYNEQFF
.	TRBD1	TRBV20-1	TRBJ2-1	TGCAGTGCTAGAGACAGGGGGTACAATGAGCAGTTCTTC	CSARDRGYNEQFF
.	.	TRBV5-4	TRBJ1-5	TGTGCCAGCAGCCGTGAAGCTAGAAGCAATCAGCCCCAGCATTTT	CASSREARSNQPQHF
once	TRBD2	TRBV20-1	TRBJ2-7	TGCAGTGCTAGAGACCTGACTAGCGATTATTACGAGCAGTACTTC	CSARDLTSDYYEQYF
.	.	TRBV20-1	TRBJ2-7	TGCAGTGCTAGAGATACAGCAGGGGTTCCCTACGAGCAGTACTTC	CSARDTAGVPYEQYF
.	.	TRBV7-9	TRBJ2-5	TGTGCCAGCAGCCCCCCGGACGGACAAGAGACCCAGTACTTC	CASSPPDGQETQYF
.	.	TRBV7-2	TRBJ2-7	TGTGCCAGCACCCGCCTCCGTGGGGGAGGCCCCTACGAGCAGTACTTC	CASTRLRGGGPYEQYF
.	TRBD1	TRBV3-1	TRBJ2-2	TGTGCCAGCAGCCAAGTCGGGACAGCGAACACCGGGGAGCTGTTTTTT	CASSQVGTANTGELFF
.	TRBD2	TRBV28	TRBJ2-1	TGTGCCAGCAGTACCTCCGGGACTAGCGTATTTGAGCAGTTCTTC	CASSTSGTSVFEQFF
.	.	TRBV29-1	TRBJ1-2	TGCAGCGAGCGAACGCGGGGGGATGGATATGGCTACACCTTC	CSERTRGDGYGYTF
.	.	TRBV9	TRBJ2-1	TGTGCCAGCAGCGTAGAATGGTCCGCTAATGAGCAGTTCTTC	CASSVEWSANEQFF
.	.	TRBV6-5	TRBJ1-1	TGTGCCAGCAGTTACGGGCAGGGATTCGGTGAAGCTTTCTTT	CASSYGQGFGEAFF
.	TRBD1	TRBV28	TRBJ2-2	TGTGCCAGCAGTCGGGACAGGGAGAAGGACACCGGGGAGCTGTTTTTT	CASSRDREKDTGELFF
.	.	TRBV7-2	TRBJ1-2	TGTGCCAGCAGCTTATCGGCCGGGACTTCATATGGCTACACCTTC	CASSLSAGTSYGYTF
.	TRBD1	TRBV9	TRBJ1-2	TGTGCCAGCAGCGTTGGACAGGGAGCCTATGGCTACACCTTC	CASSVGQGAYGYTF
once	TRBD1	TRBV6-5	TRBJ2-1	TGTGCCAGCAGTTACGTACGGGGACAGTCCTACAATGAGCAGTTCTTC	CASSYVRGQSYNEQFF
.	TRBD1	TRBV7-9	TRBJ2-3	TGTGCCAGCAGCGGCCACAGGGGGCAGTCTACAGATACGCAGTATTTT	CASSGHRGQSTDTQYF
.	.	TRBV30	TRBJ1-1	TGTGCCTGGAGGAACCCAAACACTGAAGCTTTCTTT	CAWRNPNTEAFF
once	TRBD2	TRBV20-1	TRBJ2-5	TGCAGTGCTAGAGCAACTAGCGGGGGGCCCCTACGAGAGACCCAGTACTTC	CSARATSGGPLRETQYF
once	.	TRBV7-9	TRBJ1-2	TGTGCCAGCAACGTAGGGTACGGCTACACCTTC	CASNVGYGYTF
.	.	TRBV5-1	TRBJ2-1	TGCGCCAGCAGCCTCCGTCGGGACTCCTACAATGAGCAGTTCTTC	CASSLRRDSYNEQFF
.	.	TRBV19	TRBJ2-7	TGTGCCAGTAGAGAGGGTAACGAGCAGTACTTC	CASREGNEQYF
once	TRBD1	TRBV6-4	TRBJ2-5	TGTGCCAGCAGTGACCCGGGACAGGTGGGAGAGGAGACCCAGTACTTC	CASSDPGQVGEETQYF
once	TRBD2	TRBV5-1	TRBJ2-3	TGCGCCAGCAGCCCCGAGCGGGGGAAGGATACGCAGTATTTT	CASSPERGKDTQYF
.	.	TRBV19	TRBJ1-2	TGTGCCAGCCGGGGGGAGGATGTTAGCTACACCTTC	CASRGEDVSYTF
.	.	TRBV24-1	TRBJ2-1	TGTGCCACCAGTGATTTGCAGGGTGGGAATGAGCAGTTCTTC	CATSDLQGGNEQFF
once	.	TRBV4-1	TRBJ2-1	TGCGCCAGCAGCCAAGGGGCCGCAGGGCGCAATGAGCAGTTCTTC	CASSQGAAGRNEQFF
.	.	TRBV20-1	TRBJ2-2	TGCAGTGTCCTGAACACCGGGGAGCTGTTTTTT	CSVLNTGELFF
.	.	TRBV5-4	TRBJ2-7	TGTGCCAGCAGGGCTTCCGGACCCACCACCCACTACGAGCAGTACTTC	CASRASGPTTHYEQYF
.	.	TRBV12-3/TRBV12-4	TRBJ1-6	TGTGCCAGCGGTGGACAGTATAATTCACCCCTCCACTTT	CASGGQYNSPLHF